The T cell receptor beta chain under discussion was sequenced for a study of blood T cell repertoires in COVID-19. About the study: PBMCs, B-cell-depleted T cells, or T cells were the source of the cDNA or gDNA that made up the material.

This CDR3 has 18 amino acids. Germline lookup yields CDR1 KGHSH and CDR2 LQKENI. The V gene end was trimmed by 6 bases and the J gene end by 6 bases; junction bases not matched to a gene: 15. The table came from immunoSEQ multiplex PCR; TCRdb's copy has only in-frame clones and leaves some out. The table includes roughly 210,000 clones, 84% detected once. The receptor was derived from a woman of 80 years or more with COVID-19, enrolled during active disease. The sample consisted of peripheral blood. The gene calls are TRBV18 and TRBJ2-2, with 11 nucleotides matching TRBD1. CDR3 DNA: TGTGCCAGCTCGGACCGGACAGGGGGCGCCGATGGGTCCGGGGAGCTGTTTTTT. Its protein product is CASSDRTGGADGSGELFF.